One sample yielded the 28 T cell receptor beta chains listed below, sequenced in a study of shared clonotypes between healthy human individuals. Only in-frame clones appear in the TCRdb table, and some are missing; sequencing was by immunoSEQ multiplex PCR. The profile covers some 2,100,000 clones, with 90% to 96% appearing a single time and around 0.13% taken by the ten largest. The sample consisted of naive CD4+ T cells sorted from blood. Subset reported: CD45RA+ positively selected. These receptor sequences come from a man aged 18 to 29 in good health.

This chain joins TRBV5-1 and TRBJ2-7, with TRBD2 matching 8 bases. CDR1 is SGHRS, CDR2 YFSETQ, per germline. Germline trimming cut 3 bases from V and 4 bases from J; bases unmatched to any gene: 9. CDR3 length: 15 amino acids. The CDR3 DNA follows: TGCGCCAGCAGCTCGGTCCTAGCGGGCCTTTACGAGCAGTACTTC. Protein: CASSSVLAGLYEQYF.

The gene calls are TRBV28 and TRBJ1-2, with TRBD1 as a possible D gene (5 bases). Germline V gives CDR1 MDHEN, CDR2 SYDVKM. CDR3 size: 13 residues. V lost 11 bases to trimming and J lost 4 bases, with 17 bases between them. CDR3 in DNA: TGTGCCGGCGAGGGGTTGGACGGCTATGGCTACACCTTC. It codes for CAGEGLDGYGYTF.

The genes are TRBV7-9 and TRBJ1-1, with D possibly matching TRBD1 (5 bases). The CDR3 covers 17 residues. Trimming stripped 2 bases from V and 4 bases from J, with 20 bases between. Germline assignment: CDR1 SEHNR and CDR2 FQNEAQ (reference sequence). CDR3 coding DNA: TGTGCCAGCAGCTTAAGTCGCCAGGCAGGGACCGGCACTGAAGCTTTCTTT. Protein: CASSLSRQAGTGTEAFF.

The chain carries TRBV30 and TRBJ1-1; unclear D gene. The V gene lost 4 bases and the J gene lost 10 bases, with 16 bases spanning the gap. CDR1 is GTSNPN, CDR2 SVGIG, per germline (reference sequence). The CDR3 totals 12 residues. As DNA, the CDR3 is TGTGCCTGGATTCCTCCGGAATCTGGAGCTTTCTTT. This gives the protein CAWIPPESGAFF.

About this clone: A read error may produce the germline difference seen at one junction end. This chain joins TRBV5-5 and TRBJ2-5; the D is unclear. This CDR3 has 13 amino acids. Germline CDR1 is SGHKS and CDR2 is YYEKEE (reference sequence). The CDR3 spells CASSFELQATQYF. The CDR3 coding sequence is TGTGCCAGCAGCTTCGAACTCCAAGCGACCCAGTACTTC.

The chain employs TRBV5-6 and TRBJ1-1; no reliable D call. The length of the CDR3 is 13 residues. Germline values: CDR1 SGHDT, CDR2 YYEEEE. Deletions cut 1 base from V and 4 bases from J, with 8 bases between. The CDR3 region is CASSLLIATEAFF. The CDR3 DNA reads TGTGCCAGCAGCTTGTTGATAGCCACTGAAGCTTTCTTT.

The chain links TRBV27 to TRBJ2-2, with D tentatively TRBD2 (6 bases). With 7 bases removed from V and 8 bases from J, the gap between germline ends came to 17 bases. The germline V gene encodes CDR1 MNHEY and CDR2 SMNVEV (reference sequence). The CDR3 consists of 14 residues. The CDR3 DNA sequence: TGTGCCAGCAAGGGCAGGGAGGTCCCGGGGGAGCTGTTTTTT. This sequence encodes CASKGREVPGELFF.

J is TRBJ2-1 and V is TRBV5-1, with D possibly TRBD2 on 6 matching bases. Germline V lookup: CDR1 SGHRS, CDR2 YFSETQ. The CDR3 has 15 residues. Trimming left V 1 base short and J 5 bases short, with 13 bases between. The CDR3 DNA reads as TGCGCCAGCAGCTTGTTTGCGGGGACGGACAATGAGCAGTTCTTC. Translated, it gives CASSLFAGTDNEQFF.

The chain has TRBV10-3 and TRBJ2-7; 8 nucleotides line up with TRBD2. J was trimmed by 2 bases and V by 7 bases; bases with no gene match: 7. This CDR3 contains 14 residues. Germline CDR1 ENHRY, CDR2 SYGVKD. CDR3 sequence reads: CAITAGGGPYEQYF. CDR3 nucleotides: TGTGCCATCACGGCGGGCGGGGGGCCCTACGAGCAGTACTTC.

The chain is built from TRBV29-1 and TRBJ2-1; 7 bases match TRBD2. J was trimmed by 7 bases and V by 8 bases; bases with no gene match: 8. The CDR3 covers 12 residues. The germline V gene has CDR1 SQVTM and CDR2 ANQGSEA. As DNA, the CDR3 is TGCAGCTTTGTCCGAGCGGGGAATGAGCAGTTCTTC. This codes for CSFVRAGNEQFF.

This chain joins TRBV6-1 and TRBJ2-4, with no clear D. V shed 4 bases and J shed 6 bases, with 4 bases lying between them. Germline V gene data show CDR1 as MNHNS and CDR2 as SASEGT. The CDR3 runs 11 residues. CDR3 in DNA: TGTGCCAGCAGTGGGGGAAACATTCAGTACTTC. Its protein is CASSGGNIQYF.

In this sample, this clone turned up a few times. The gene calls are TRBV18 and TRBJ2-1; TRBD2 matches 7 bases. The CDR3 runs 15 residues. After removal of 3 bases from V and 7 bases from J, the junction contained 9 bases not matched to a gene. Germline-derived CDR1 and CDR2 are KGHSH and LQKENI. The CDR3 sequence: CASSPRSGDGNEQFF. In nucleotides, the CDR3 is TGTGCCAGCTCACCGAGAAGCGGGGATGGGAATGAGCAGTTCTTC. The variable domain in full, completed from reference TRBV18 and TRBJ2-1, reads NAGVMQNPRHLVRRRGQEARLRCSPMKGHSHVYWYRQLPEEGLKFMVYLQKENIIDESGMPKERFSAEFPKEGPSILRIQQVVRGDSAAYFCASSPRSGDGNEQFFGPGTRLTVL.

The chain employs TRBV11-2 and TRBJ1-1; D not certain. Germline CDR1 SGHAT, CDR2 FQNNGV. CDR3 length: 15 amino acids. V gave up 1 base and J gave up 1 base, with 10 bases separating them. The CDR3 sequence: CASSLVGLANTEAFF. In DNA form, the CDR3 reads TGTGCCAGCAGCTTAGTAGGGTTGGCGAACACTGAAGCTTTCTTT.

This chain connects TRBV5-1 to TRBJ2-1; 9 nucleotides agree with TRBD1. Trimming removed 3 bases from V and 3 bases from J; junction bases left unmatched: 4. The CDR3 covers 15 residues. Germline V lookup: CDR1 SGHRS, CDR2 YFSETQ. The DNA for the CDR3 is TGCGCCAGCAGCTGGGGACAGGGAATCTACAATGAGCAGTTCTTC. It is translated as CASSWGQGIYNEQFF.

This rearrangement joins TRBV7-9 to TRBJ2-3, with 9 bases that match TRBD2. The V segment lost 7 bases and the J segment 2 bases; nucleotides outside the gene matches: 10. The CDR3 has 16 residues. CDR1 is SEHNR and CDR2 is FQNEAQ in the germline V gene (reference sequence). CDR3 region: CASTNYRLAATDTQYF. As DNA, the CDR3 is TGTGCCAGCACCAACTACCGACTAGCGGCCACAGATACGCAGTATTTT.

V gene TRBV4-3 combines with J gene TRBJ2-1, with 12 bases matching TRBD2. V gave up 3 bases and J gave up 6 bases; unmatched junction bases: 6. CDR1 is LGHNA, CDR2 YSLEER, per germline. The CDR3 is 16 amino acids. CDR3 residues: CASSQYGGLAGNEQFF. CDR3 nucleotide sequence: TGCGCCAGCAGCCAGTATGGGGGACTAGCGGGCAATGAGCAGTTCTTC.

The chain has TRBV5-1 and TRBJ2-5, with 10 bases matching TRBD2. Germline V gene data show CDR1 as SGHRS and CDR2 as YFSETQ. The length of the CDR3 is 17 residues. The trim removed 2 bases at V and 0 bases at J, leaving 7 bases unmatched. The CDR3 loop is CASSFKAGGMDQETQYF. The CDR3 coding sequence is TGCGCCAGCAGCTTCAAAGCGGGGGGGATGGACCAAGAGACCCAGTACTTC.

The V gene is TRBV29-1, the J gene TRBJ2-1; 8 bases are a match to TRBD1. The CDR3 contains 14 residues. The V and J ends lost 4 bases and 5 bases, in that order; junction bases with no gene match: 7. Germline V lookup: CDR1 SQVTM, CDR2 ANQGSEA. CDR3 bases: TGCAGCGTTGGCCGACAGGGGTTCAACAATGAGCAGTTCTTC. Translation gives CSVGRQGFNNEQFF.

The chain is built from TRBV27 and TRBJ2-1; 7 bases line up with TRBD1. There are 16 residues in the CDR3. With V trimmed by 2 bases and J by 4 bases, 8 bases remained unmatched. Germline V CDR1 and CDR2: MNHEY, SMNVEV (reference sequence). The CDR3 DNA reads TGTGCCAGCAGTTTACTAGGGGGCGGACAGTACAATGAGCAGTTCTTC. Protein product: CASSLLGGGQYNEQFF.

This sequence joins TRBV25-1 and TRBJ2-2; the D gene is possibly TRBD1 (5 bases). The germline V and J ends were trimmed by 2 bases and 1 base, with 5 bases remaining between them. The CDR3 contains 14 residues. Germline CDR1 is MGHDK and CDR2 is SYGVNS. The CDR3 sequence: CASSEQGNTGELFF. CDR3 sequence (DNA): TGTGCCAGCAGTGAACAGGGGAACACCGGGGAGCTGTTTTTT.

The sample holds one count of this clone. V usage is TRBV6-5 and J usage is TRBJ2-1; the match to TRBD2 covers 14 bases. CDR3 length equals 16 residues. Germline CDR1 is MNHEY and CDR2 is SVGAGI. The ends lost 4 bases at V and 4 bases at J; junction bases unmatched: 3. The CDR3 is CASSSRTSGGYNEQFF. CDR3 bases: TGTGCCAGCAGTTCTCGGACTAGCGGGGGGTACAATGAGCAGTTCTTC.

This clone was observed a handful of times. The sample contains more than one DNA sequence encoding this CDR3. The chain carries TRBV2 and TRBJ1-5; D is undetermined. The CDR3 has 13 amino acids. CDR1 and CDR2 from the germline V gene are SNHLY and FYNNEI. The V gene lost 1 base and the J gene lost 1 base, with 2 bases spanning the gap. As DNA, the CDR3 is TGTGCCAGCAGTGAAGGCAGCAATCAGCCCCAGCATTTT. This codes for CASSEGSNQPQHF.

The V call is TRBV6-1, the J call TRBJ1-1; 10 bases are a match to TRBD1. V lost 6 bases and J lost 8; bases outside the gene matches: 3. The CDR3 is 12 amino acids. Germline-derived CDR1 and CDR2 are MNHNS and SASEGT. This CDR3 reads CASSDRGREAFF. In DNA form, the CDR3 reads TGTGCCAGCAGCGACAGGGGGCGAGAAGCTTTCTTT.

The chain employs TRBV5-4 and TRBJ2-1, with 9 bases lining up with TRBD1. With 4 bases clipped from V and 2 bases from J, the junction kept 10 bases outside the gene matches. The germline CDR1 and CDR2 sequences are SGHNT and YYREEE (reference sequence). CDR3 length: 17 residues. The CDR3 sequence: CASSDTGTGRPYNEQFF. CDR3 bases: TGTGCCAGCAGCGATACCGGGACAGGGAGACCCTACAATGAGCAGTTCTTC.

Concerning this clone itself: Other DNA sequences in this specimen translate into the identical CDR3. This chain uses TRBV5-1 with TRBJ2-7, with 9 bases matching TRBD1. The junction had 1 base not matched to a gene; V was cut back by 4 bases and J by 5 bases. Germline CDR1 and CDR2: SGHRS and YFSETQ. The CDR3 runs 12 residues. The CDR3 coding sequence is TGCGCCAGCAGCCGGGACAGGGACGAGCAGTACTTC. This translates into CASSRDRDEQYF.

V and J are TRBV30 and TRBJ2-5; TRBD1 aligns across 9 bases. The CDR3 loop spans 15 amino acids. Germline assignment: CDR1 GTSNPN and CDR2 SVGIG (reference sequence). The V gene end was trimmed by 3 bases and the J gene end by 4 bases; junction bases not matched to a gene: 9. In DNA form, the CDR3 reads TGTGCCTGGAGCCTGACAGGGGGGGGCCGAGAGACCCAGTACTTC. It codes for CAWSLTGGGRETQYF.

V gene TRBV19 combines with J gene TRBJ2-1; TRBD1 is a possible D gene (6 bases). This CDR3 spans 15 amino acids. Trimming removed 11 bases from V and 2 bases from J, with 19 bases in between. From germline, CDR1 is LNHDA and CDR2 SQIVND (reference sequence). The CDR3 DNA follows: TGTGCCTGTCGAGCCGGGACATTTCCCTACAATGAGCAGTTCTTC. It translates to CACRAGTFPYNEQFF. Together with reference TRBV19 and TRBJ2-1, the CDR3 gives the full variable domain: DGGITQSPKYLFRKEGQNVTLSCEQNLNHDAMYWYRQDPGQGLRLIYYSQIVNDFQKGDIAEGYSVSREKKESFPLTVTSAQKNPTAFYLCACRAGTFPYNEQFFGPGTRLTVL.

This chain links TRBV4-1 with TRBJ2-2; D gene ambiguous. V dropped 0 bases and J dropped 2 bases, with 10 bases sitting between them. CDR1 is MGHRA and CDR2 is YSYEKL in the germline V gene. The CDR3 totals 16 residues. The CDR3 coding sequence is TGCGCCAGCAGCCAAGATGTCGGCAGCAACACCGGGGAGCTGTTTTTT. Its translation is CASSQDVGSNTGELFF.